A selection of T cell receptor beta chains follows, all from one sample in a study of T cell clones after liver transplantation. TCRdb's copy holds only in-frame clones and misses some; the assay was immunoSEQ multiplex PCR. The sample has about 99,000 clones, about 81% seen once. The material sequenced was CD4+ T cells from blood, taken 45 to 50 months after liver transplant. These receptors were collected from a human patient who received a liver transplant. The T cells may partly be graft donor cells. Each CDR3 is given without its conserved first and last residue.

v_call cdr3_length cdr3_aa
TRBV7-2 12 ASSLALGGEGYT
TRBV7-8 13 ASSFGNSGNTEAF
TRBV19 12 ASESGVSNEKLF
TRBV13 13 ASSLIGEISYEQY
TRBV9 12 ASAEGGGGGELF
TRBV5-5 14 ASSFIAGASRGTQY
TRBV7-9 12 ASSPTGGAETQY
TRBV7-3 13 ASSSQAGVQETQY
TRBV5-1 14 ASRDQAGGFTDTQY
TRBV5-4 12 ASSFRTSPGEQY
TRBV2 9 ASQRLDTQY
TRBV27 13 ASSLVRGWGETQY
TRBV9 12 ASSAQGVGSPLH
TRBV2 12 ASRPQGLAGELF
TRBV5-1 14 ASSLDGTRLNQPQH
TRBV7-2 14 ASSLVKGRASYGYT
TRBV4-1 15 ASSQEGTSSSYNEQF
TRBV7-2 12 ASSLLAGGETQY
TRBV5-1 13 ASSSGQGAYNEQF
TRBV21-1 16 ASSLSDRGNSAWQPQH
TRBV5-6 11 ASTQAGLETQY
TRBV28 14 ASSSSGSIIGYEQF
TRBV6-4 11 ASSLRINSPLH
TRBV9 13 ASSPRTEFNEKLF
TRBV19 10 ASSRDNSPLH
TRBV19 14 ASSMGAIRGNQPQH
TRBV5-1 17 ASSFRTGSGGRPTDTQY
TRBV18 15 ASSLSGTGGNGAEAF
TRBV2 9 ASSDLVPLH
TRBV5-1 12 ASSSRGEGETQY
TRBV7-3 14 ASSTFSGSSYNEQF
TRBV19 12 ASSTDRGRGEAF
TRBV5-1 15 ASSLTGQRSSGNTIY
TRBV28 13 ASSLAGATTDTQY
TRBV10-1 13 ASSPGPATNEKLF
TRBV28 12 ASSLKGARGAQH
TRBV5-4 15 ASSLGRLAGGLDTQY
TRBV30 10 AWRPGQGEAF
TRBV6-6 14 ASSKGTGVLNYGYT
TRBV5-1 12 ASSLGGQFQTYT
TRBV5-1 12 ASSLGSGANVLT